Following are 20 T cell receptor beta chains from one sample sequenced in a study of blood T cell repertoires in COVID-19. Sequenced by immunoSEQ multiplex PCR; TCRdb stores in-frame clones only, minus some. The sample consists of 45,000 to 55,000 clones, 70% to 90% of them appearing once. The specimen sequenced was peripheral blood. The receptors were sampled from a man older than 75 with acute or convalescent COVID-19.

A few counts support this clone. The CDR3 region has the DNA TGCGCCAGCAGCCAAGTCGGGACAGGGGTTGCTGAAGCTTTCTTT. Translation: CASSQVGTGVAEAFF. The chain couples TRBV4-1 to TRBJ1-1; 10 bases agree with TRBD1. The V gene's germline CDR1 is MGHRA and CDR2 YSYEKL. CDR3 length: 15 residues. V gave up 1 base and J gave up 6 bases; unmatched junction bases: 5.

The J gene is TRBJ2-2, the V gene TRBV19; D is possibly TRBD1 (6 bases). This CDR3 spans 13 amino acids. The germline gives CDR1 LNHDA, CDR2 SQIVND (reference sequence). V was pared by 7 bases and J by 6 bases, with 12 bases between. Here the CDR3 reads CASTVRGSGELFF. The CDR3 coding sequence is TGTGCCAGTACGGTCAGGGGTTCCGGGGAGCTGTTTTTT.

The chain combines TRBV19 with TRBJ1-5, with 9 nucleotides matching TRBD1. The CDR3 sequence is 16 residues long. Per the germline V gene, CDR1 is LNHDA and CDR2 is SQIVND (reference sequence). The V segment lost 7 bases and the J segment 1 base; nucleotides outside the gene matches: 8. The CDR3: CASTWTGAVSNQPQHF. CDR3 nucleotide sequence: TGTGCCAGTACCTGGACAGGGGCAGTGAGCAATCAGCCCCAGCATTTT.

CDR3 bases: TGCGCCAGCAGCTTAGATTTCACTGACAGGGCGGAAAAACTGTTTTTT. It codes for CASSLDFTDRAEKLFF. The rearrangement joins TRBV5-1 to TRBJ1-4; 7 bases fit TRBD1. Germline V gives CDR1 SGHRS, CDR2 YFSETQ. This CDR3 is built from 16 residues. Losses at the gene ends were 2 bases for V and 8 bases for J; bases not matched to a gene: 12.

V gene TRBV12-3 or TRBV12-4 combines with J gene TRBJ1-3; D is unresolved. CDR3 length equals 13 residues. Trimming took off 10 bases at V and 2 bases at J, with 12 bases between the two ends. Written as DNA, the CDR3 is TGTGCCACCCCAAACTTGGCTGGAAACACCATATATTTT. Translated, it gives CATPNLAGNTIYF.

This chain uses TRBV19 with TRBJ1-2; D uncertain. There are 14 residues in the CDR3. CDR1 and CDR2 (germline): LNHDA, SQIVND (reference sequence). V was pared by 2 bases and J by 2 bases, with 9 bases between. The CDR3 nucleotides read TGTGCCAGTAGTATACGGCCAGCGAACTATGGCTACACCTTC. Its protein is CASSIRPANYGYTF. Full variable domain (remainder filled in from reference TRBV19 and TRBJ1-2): DGGITQSPKYLFRKEGQNVTLSCEQNLNHDAMYWYRQDPGQGLRLIYYSQIVNDFQKGDIAEGYSVSREKKESFPLTVTSAQKNPTAFYLCASSIRPANYGYTFGSGTRLTVV.

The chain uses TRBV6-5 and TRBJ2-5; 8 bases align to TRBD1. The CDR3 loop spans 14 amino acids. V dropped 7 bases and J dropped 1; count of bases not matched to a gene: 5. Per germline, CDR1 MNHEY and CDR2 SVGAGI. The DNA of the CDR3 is TGTGCCAGCACCCTGACAGGGGTCCAAGAGACCCAGTACTTC. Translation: CASTLTGVQETQYF.

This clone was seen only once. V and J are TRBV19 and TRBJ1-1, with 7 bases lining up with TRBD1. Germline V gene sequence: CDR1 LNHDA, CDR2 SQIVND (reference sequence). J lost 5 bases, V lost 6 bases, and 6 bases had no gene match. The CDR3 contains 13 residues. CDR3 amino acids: CASRPDRETEAFF. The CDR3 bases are TGTGCCAGTAGGCCCGACAGGGAGACTGAAGCTTTCTTT.

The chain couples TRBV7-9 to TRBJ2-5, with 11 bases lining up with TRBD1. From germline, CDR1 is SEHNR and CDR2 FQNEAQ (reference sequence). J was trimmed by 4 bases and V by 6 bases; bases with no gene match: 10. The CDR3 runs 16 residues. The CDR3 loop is CASRPPGQGGRETQYF. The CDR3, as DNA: TGTGCCAGCAGACCGCCGGGACAGGGGGGCCGAGAGACCCAGTACTTC.

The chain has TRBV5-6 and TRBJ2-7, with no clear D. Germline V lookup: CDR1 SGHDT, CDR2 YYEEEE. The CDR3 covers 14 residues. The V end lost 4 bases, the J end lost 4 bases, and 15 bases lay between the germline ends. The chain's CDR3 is CASSESDSPYEQYF. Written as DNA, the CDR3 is TGTGCCAGCAGCGAAAGCGATTCCCCATACGAGCAGTACTTC.

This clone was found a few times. The CDR3 region is CASSLEGASTEAFF. CDR3 sequence (DNA): TGCGCCAGCAGCTTGGAGGGGGCCTCCACTGAAGCTTTCTTT. The chain employs TRBV5-1 and TRBJ1-1, with 7 bases fitting TRBD1. V lost 0 bases and J lost 4; bases outside the gene matches: 3. This CDR3 has 14 residues. CDR1 and CDR2 (germline): SGHRS, YFSETQ.

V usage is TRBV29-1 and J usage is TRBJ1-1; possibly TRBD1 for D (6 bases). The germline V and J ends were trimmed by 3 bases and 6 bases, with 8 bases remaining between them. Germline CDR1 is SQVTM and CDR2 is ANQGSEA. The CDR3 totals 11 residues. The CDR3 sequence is CSVDRGAEAFF. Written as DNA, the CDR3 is TGCAGCGTTGACAGGGGCGCTGAAGCTTTCTTT.

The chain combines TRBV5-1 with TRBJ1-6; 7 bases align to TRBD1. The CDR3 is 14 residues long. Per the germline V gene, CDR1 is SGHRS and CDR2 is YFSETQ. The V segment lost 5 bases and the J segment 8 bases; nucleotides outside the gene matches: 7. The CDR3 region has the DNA TGCGCCAGCAGGAGGGGGCCTGCGGATTCACCCCTCCACTTT. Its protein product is CASRRGPADSPLHF.

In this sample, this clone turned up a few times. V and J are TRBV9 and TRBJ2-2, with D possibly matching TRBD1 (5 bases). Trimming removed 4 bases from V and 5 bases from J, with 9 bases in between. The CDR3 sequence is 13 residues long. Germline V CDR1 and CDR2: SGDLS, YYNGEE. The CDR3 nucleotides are TGTGCCAGCAGCCCCAGGGAAACCGGGGAGCTGTTTTTT. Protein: CASSPRETGELFF. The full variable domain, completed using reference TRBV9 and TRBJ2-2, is DSGVTQTPKHLITATGQRVTLRCSPRSGDLSVYWYQQSLDQGLQFLIQYYNGEERAKGNILERFSAQQFPDLHSELNLSSLELGDSALYFCASSPRETGELFFGEGSRLTVL.

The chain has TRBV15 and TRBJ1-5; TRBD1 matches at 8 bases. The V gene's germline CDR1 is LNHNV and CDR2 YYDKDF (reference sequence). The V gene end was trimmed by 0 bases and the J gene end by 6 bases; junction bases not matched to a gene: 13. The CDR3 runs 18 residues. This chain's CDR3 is CATSRDGGRGRLPQPQHF. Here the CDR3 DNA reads TGTGCCACCAGCAGAGATGGTGGCAGGGGGCGCCTGCCTCAGCCCCAGCATTTT.

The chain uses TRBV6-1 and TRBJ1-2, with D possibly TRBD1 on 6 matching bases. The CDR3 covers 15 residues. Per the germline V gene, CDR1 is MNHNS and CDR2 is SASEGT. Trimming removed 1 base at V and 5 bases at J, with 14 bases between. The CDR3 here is CASSEEGRGWYGYTF. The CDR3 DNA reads TGTGCCAGCAGTGAAGAGGGCAGGGGTTGGTATGGCTACACCTTC.

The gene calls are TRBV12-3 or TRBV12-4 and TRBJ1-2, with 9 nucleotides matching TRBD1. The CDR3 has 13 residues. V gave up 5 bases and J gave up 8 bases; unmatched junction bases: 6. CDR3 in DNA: TGTGCCAGCAGTGGGGGACAGGGTAGAGGCTACACCTTC. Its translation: CASSGGQGRGYTF.

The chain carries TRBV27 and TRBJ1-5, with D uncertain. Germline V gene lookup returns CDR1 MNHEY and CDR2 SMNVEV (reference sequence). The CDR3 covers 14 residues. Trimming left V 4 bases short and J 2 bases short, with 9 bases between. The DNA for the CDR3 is TGTGCCAGCAGTTATCTCGGAGGCAATCAGCCCCAGCATTTT. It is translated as CASSYLGGNQPQHF.

CDR3 bases: TGCAGCGTTGAGGGGGGGGACTACAATGAGCAGTTCTTC. As protein: CSVEGGDYNEQFF. The chain recombines TRBV29-1 with TRBJ2-1; 7 positions match TRBD2. V trimming: 3 bases; J trimming: 3 bases; junction bases outside the gene matches: 2. The CDR3 extends over 13 amino acids. Germline V gives CDR1 SQVTM, CDR2 ANQGSEA.

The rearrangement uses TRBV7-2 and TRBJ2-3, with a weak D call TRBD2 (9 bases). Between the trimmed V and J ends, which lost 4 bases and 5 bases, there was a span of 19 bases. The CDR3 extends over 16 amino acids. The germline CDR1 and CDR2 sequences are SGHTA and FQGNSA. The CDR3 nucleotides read TGTGCCAGCAGCTCTTACAGCGGGGGGACAGGAGATACGCAGTATTTT. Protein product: CASSSYSGGTGDTQYF.